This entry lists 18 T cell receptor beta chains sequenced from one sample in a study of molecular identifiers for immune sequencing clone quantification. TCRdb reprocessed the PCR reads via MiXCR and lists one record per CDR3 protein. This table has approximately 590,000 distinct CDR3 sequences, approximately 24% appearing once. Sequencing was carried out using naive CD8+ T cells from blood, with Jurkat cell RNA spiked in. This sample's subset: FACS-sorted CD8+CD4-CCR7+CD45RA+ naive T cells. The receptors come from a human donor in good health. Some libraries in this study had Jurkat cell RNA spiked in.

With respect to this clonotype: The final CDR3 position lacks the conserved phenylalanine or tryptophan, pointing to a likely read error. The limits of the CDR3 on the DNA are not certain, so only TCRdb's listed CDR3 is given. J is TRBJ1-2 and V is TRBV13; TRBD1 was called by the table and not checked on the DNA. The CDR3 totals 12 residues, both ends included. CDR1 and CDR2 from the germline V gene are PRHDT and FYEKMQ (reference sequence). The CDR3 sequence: CASTARLYHGSR.

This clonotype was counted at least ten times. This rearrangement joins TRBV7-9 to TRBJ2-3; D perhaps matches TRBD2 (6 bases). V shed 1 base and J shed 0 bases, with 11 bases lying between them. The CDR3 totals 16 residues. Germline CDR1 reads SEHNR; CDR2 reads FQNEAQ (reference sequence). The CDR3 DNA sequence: TGTGCCAGCAGCTTAGTTGCGGACTACAGCACAGATACGCAGTATTTT. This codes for CASSLVADYSTDTQYF.

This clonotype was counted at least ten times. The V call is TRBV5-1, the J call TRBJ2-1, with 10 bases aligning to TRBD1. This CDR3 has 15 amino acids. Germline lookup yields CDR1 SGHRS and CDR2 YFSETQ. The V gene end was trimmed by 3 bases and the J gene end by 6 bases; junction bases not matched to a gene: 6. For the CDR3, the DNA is TGCGCCAGCAGCTCCGACAGGGGGCTCGGCAATGAGCAGTTCTTC. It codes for CASSSDRGLGNEQFF. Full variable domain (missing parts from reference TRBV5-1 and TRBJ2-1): KAGVTQTPRYLIKTRGQQVTLSCSPISGHRSVSWYQQTPGQGLQFLFEYFSETQRNKGNFPGRFSGRQFSNSRSEMNVSTLELGDSALYLCASSSDRGLGNEQFFGPGTRLTVL.

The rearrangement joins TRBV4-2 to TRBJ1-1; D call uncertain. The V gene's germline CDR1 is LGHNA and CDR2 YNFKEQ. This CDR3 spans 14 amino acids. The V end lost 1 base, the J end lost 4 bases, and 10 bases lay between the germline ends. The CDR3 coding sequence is TGTGCCAGCAGCCAAGTATCGGGAGCCACTGAAGCTTTCTTT. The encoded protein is CASSQVSGATEAFF.

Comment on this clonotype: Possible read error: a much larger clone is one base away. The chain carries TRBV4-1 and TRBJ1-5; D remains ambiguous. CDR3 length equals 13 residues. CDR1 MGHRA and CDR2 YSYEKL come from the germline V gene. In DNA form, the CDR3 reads TGCGCCAGCAGCCAAGGGGTGAATCAGTCCCAGCATTTT. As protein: CASSQGVNQSQHF.

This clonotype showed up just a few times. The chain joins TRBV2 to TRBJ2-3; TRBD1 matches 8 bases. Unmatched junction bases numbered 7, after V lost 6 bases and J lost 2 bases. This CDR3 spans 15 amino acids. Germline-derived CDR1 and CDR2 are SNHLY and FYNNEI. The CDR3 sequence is CASRQGQANTDTQYF. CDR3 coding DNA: TGTGCCAGCAGACAGGGACAGGCAAACACAGATACGCAGTATTTT.

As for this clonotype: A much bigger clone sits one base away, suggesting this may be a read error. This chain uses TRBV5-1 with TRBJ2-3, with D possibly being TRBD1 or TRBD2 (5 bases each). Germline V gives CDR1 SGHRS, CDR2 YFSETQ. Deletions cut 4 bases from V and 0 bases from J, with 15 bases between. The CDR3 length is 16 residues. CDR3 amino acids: CASSGDGASSTDTQYF. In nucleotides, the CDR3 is TGCGCCAGCAGCGGGGACGGGGCCTCTAGCACAGATACGCAGTATTTT. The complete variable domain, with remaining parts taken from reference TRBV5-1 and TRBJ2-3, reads KAGVTQTPRYLIKTRGQQVTLSCSPISGHRSVSWYQQTPGQGLQFLFEYFSETQRNKGNFPGRFSGRQFSNSRSEMNVSTLELGDSALYLCASSGDGASSTDTQYFGPGTRLTVL.

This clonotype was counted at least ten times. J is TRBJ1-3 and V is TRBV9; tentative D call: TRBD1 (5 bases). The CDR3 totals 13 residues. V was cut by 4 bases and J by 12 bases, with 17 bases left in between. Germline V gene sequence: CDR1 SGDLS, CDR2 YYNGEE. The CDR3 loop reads CASSLPEGLNIYF. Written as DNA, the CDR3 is TGTGCCAGCAGCCTCCCGGAGGGGCTGAACATATATTTT.

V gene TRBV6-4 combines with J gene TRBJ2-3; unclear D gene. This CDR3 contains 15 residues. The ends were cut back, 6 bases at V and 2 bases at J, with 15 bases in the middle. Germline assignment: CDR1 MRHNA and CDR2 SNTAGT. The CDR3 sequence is CASRTFARLTDTQYF. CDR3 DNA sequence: TGTGCCAGCAGAACTTTTGCGAGACTCACAGATACGCAGTATTTT.

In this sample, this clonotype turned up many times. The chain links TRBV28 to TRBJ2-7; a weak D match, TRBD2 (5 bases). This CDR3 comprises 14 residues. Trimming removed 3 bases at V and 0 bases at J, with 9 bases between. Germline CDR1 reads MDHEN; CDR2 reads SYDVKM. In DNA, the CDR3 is TGTGCCAGCAGTTTGCTCCGGGACTCCTACGAGCAGTACTTC. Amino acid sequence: CASSLLRDSYEQYF.

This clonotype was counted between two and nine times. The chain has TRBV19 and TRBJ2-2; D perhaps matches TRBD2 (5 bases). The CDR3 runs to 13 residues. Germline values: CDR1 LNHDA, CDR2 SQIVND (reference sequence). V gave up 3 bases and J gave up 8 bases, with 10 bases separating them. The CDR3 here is CASSILEAGELFF. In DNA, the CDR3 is TGTGCCAGTAGTATCCTGGAGGCAGGGGAGCTGTTTTTT.

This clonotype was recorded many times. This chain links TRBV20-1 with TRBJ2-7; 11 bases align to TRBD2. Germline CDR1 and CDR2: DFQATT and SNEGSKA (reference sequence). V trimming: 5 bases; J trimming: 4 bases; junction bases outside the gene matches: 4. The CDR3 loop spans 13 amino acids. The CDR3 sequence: CSALSGRAYEQYF. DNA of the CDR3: TGCAGTGCTCTTAGCGGGAGGGCTTACGAGCAGTACTTC.

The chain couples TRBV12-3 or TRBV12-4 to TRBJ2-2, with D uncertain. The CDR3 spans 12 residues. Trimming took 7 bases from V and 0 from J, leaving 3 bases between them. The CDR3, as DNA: TGTGCCAGCAAGGCGAACACCGGGGAGCTGTTTTTT. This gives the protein CASKANTGELFF.

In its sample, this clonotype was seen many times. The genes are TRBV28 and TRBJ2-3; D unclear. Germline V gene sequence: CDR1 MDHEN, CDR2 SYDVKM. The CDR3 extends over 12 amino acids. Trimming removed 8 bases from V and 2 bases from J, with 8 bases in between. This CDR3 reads CASGDSTDTQYF. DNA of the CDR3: TGTGCCAGCGGAGACTCCACAGATACGCAGTATTTT.

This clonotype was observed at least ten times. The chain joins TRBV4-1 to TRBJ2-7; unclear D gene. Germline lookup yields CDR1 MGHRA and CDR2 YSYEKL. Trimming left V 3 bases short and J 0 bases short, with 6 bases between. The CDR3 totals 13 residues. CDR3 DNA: TGCGCCAGCAGCCAGAAGAGCTCCTACGAGCAGTACTTC. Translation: CASSQKSSYEQYF.

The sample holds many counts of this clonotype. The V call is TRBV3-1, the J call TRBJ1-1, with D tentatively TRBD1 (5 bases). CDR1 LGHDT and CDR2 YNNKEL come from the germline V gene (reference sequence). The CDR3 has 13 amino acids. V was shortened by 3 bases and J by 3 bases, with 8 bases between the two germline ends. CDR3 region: CASSQEGHTEAFF. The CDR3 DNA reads TGTGCCAGCAGCCAGGAGGGGCACACTGAAGCTTTCTTT.

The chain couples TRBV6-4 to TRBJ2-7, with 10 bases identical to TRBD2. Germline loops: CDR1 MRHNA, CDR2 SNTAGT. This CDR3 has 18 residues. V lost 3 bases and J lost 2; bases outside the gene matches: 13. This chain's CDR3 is CASSESPSGGLGTYEQYF. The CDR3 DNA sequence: TGTGCCAGCAGTGAATCCCCTAGCGGGGGCCTCGGCACCTACGAGCAGTACTTC.

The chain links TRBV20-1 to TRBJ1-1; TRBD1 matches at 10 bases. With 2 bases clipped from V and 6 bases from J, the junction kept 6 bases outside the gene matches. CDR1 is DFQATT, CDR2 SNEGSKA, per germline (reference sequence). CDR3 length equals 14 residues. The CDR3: CSARTRTGGPEAFF. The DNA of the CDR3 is TGCAGTGCTAGAACCCGGACAGGGGGTCCTGAAGCTTTCTTT.